This T cell receptor (beta chain) was sequenced during a study of neoadjuvant anti-PD-1 for oral cavity cancer. This table comes from immunoSEQ multiplex PCR, and its TCRdb copy is limited to in-frame clones, with some not included. In the table there are approximately 7,100 clones, approximately 55% of which are singletons. This clonotype was sampled from a person aged 40 to 85 with oral cavity squamous cell carcinoma. The sequences come from tumor tissue, collected before nivolumab (anti-PD-1) treatment.

The CDR3 reads CASSQDRIGGNTDTQYF. The CDR3 nucleotides read TGCGCCAGCAGCCAAGATCGGATCGGTGGGAACACAGATACGCAGTATTTT. This sequence joins TRBV4-1 and TRBJ2-3; no definite D call. The CDR3 has 17 amino acids. CDR1 MGHRA and CDR2 YSYEKL come from the germline V gene. The V and J ends lost 0 bases and 2 bases respectively, with 15 bases between them.